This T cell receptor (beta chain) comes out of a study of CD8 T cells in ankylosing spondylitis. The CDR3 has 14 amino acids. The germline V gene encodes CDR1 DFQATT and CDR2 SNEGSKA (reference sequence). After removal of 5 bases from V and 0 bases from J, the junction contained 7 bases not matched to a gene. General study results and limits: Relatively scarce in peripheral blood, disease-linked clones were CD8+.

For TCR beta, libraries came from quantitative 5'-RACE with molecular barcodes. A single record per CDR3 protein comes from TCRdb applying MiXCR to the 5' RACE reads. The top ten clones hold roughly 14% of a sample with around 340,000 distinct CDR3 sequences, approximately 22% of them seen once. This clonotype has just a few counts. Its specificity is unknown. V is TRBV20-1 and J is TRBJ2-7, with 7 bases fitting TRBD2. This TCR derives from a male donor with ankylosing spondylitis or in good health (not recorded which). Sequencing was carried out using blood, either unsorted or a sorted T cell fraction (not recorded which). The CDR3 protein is CSALLADYSYEQYF. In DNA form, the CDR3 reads TGCAGTGCTCTCCTAGCGGACTACTCCTACGAGCAGTACTTC.